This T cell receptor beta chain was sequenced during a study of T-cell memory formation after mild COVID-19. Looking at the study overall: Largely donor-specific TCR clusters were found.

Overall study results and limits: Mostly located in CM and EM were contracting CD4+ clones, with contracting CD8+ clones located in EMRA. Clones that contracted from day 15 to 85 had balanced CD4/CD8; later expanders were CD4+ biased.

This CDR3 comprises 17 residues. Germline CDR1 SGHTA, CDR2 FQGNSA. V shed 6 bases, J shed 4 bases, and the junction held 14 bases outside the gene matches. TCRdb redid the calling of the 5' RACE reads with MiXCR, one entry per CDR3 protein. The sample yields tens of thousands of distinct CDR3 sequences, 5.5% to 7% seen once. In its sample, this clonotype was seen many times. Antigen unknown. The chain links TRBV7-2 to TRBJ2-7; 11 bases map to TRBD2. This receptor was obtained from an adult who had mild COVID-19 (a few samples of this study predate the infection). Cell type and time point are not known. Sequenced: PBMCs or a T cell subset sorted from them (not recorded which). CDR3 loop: CASSLSGTSGFPYEQYF. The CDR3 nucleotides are TGTGCCAGCAGTTTATCCGGGACTAGCGGCTTCCCTTACGAGCAGTACTTC. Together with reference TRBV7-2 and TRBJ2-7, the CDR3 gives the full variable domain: GAGVSQSPSNKVTEKGKDVELRCDPISGHTALYWYRQSLGQGLEFLIYFQGNSAPDKSGLPSDRFSAERTGGSVSTLTIQRTQQEDSAVYLCASSLSGTSGFPYEQYFGPGTRLTVT.